A single sample is the source of the 4 T cell receptor beta chains below, sequenced in a study of T cells after yellow fever vaccination. TCRdb passed the 5' RACE reads through MiXCR, listing each CDR3 protein once. This repertoire shows 600,000 to 750,000 distinct CDR3 sequences, 12% found once; its top ten account for 15%. The material was PBMCs, obtained on the day of the yellow fever booster vaccination. These receptors originate from a man under 40 who received the YFV17D yellow fever vaccine.

This chain links TRBV20-1 with TRBJ1-1; 7 bases line up with TRBD1. Unmatched junction bases numbered 10, after V lost 0 bases and J lost 6 bases. Germline V lookup: CDR1 DFQATT, CDR2 SNEGSKA (reference sequence). The CDR3 consists of 15 residues. CDR3: CSARDLVRGSAEAFF. The CDR3 nucleotides read TGCAGTGCTAGAGATCTAGTCAGGGGGTCGGCTGAAGCTTTCTTT.

This clonotype was observed a few times. The V call is TRBV5-1, the J call TRBJ2-2, with 9 bases lining up with TRBD1. J lost 3 bases, V lost 7 bases, and 7 bases had no gene match. The length of the CDR3 is 15 residues. The V gene's germline CDR1 is SGHRS and CDR2 YFSETQ. CDR3 residues: CASVRDRAYTGELFF. Written as DNA, the CDR3 is TGCGCCAGCGTTCGGGACAGGGCTTACACCGGGGAGCTGTTTTTT.

This chain connects TRBV30 to TRBJ2-7; TRBD1 or TRBD2 may be the D gene (5 bases each). Trimming stripped 1 base from V and 1 base from J, with 14 bases between. This CDR3 is 15 amino acids long. Germline CDR1 reads GTSNPN; CDR2 reads SVGIG (reference sequence). The CDR3 loop reads CAWSGSGRRSYEQYF. CDR3 coding DNA: TGTGCCTGGAGTGGTTCGGGGCGGCGTTCCTACGAGCAGTACTTC.

This clonotype occurred a few times. V usage is TRBV7-9 and J usage is TRBJ2-1; possible D gene TRBD2, 5 bases. Germline lookup yields CDR1 SEHNR and CDR2 FQNEAQ (reference sequence). The CDR3 has 15 residues. Trimming cost V 4 bases and J 0 bases, with 10 bases left between them. CDR3 DNA sequence: TGTGCCAGCAGCTCCTCTAGCCTCTCCTACAATGAGCAGTTCTTC. Protein product: CASSSSSLSYNEQFF.